A single sample gave rise to the 30 T cell receptor beta chains below, sequenced in a study of T cells in Graves' hyperthyroidism and ophthalmopathy. The investigators amplified TCR beta CDR3 regions from RNA transcripts. Using the HTBI primer set, a first-round RT-PCR was run on the TCR CDR3. TCRdb reprocessed the multiplex PCR reads via MiXCR and lists one record per CDR3 protein. The repertoire consists of 550,000 to 850,000 distinct CDR3 sequences, with about 19% occurring once and the leading ten covering over 15%. Sequencing was carried out using blood. Every receptor here comes from a woman aged 45-65 years with Graves' hyperthyroidism that later progressed to Graves' ophthalmopathy.

V usage is TRBV6-1 and J usage is TRBJ2-1; no clear D gene. V was clipped by 5 bases and J by 2 bases, with 16 bases between them. The V gene's germline CDR1 is MNHNS and CDR2 SASEGT. The CDR3 totals 16 residues. This CDR3 is CASSPYRYDPYNEQFF. DNA for the CDR3: TGTGCCAGCAGTCCCTACCGTTACGACCCCTACAATGAGCAGTTCTTC.

This clonotype came up a few times. A much more abundant neighbour one base away suggests this may be a read error. CDR3 bases: TGTACCAGCAGCCAAAGGACAGAGGGTTCACCCCTCCACTTT. It encodes CTSSQRTEGSPLHF. V is TRBV3-1 and J is TRBJ1-6; possible D gene TRBD1, 6 bases. Germline loops: CDR1 LGHDT, CDR2 YNNKEL (reference sequence). The CDR3 is made up of 14 amino acids.

This rearrangement joins TRBV3-1 to TRBJ2-2; D is unclear. Germline V gene data show CDR1 as LGHDT and CDR2 as YNNKEL (reference sequence). Trimming stripped 0 bases from V and 6 bases from J, with 2 bases between. The CDR3 is 12 amino acids. Written as DNA, the CDR3 is TGTGCCAGCAGCCAAGATGCCGGGGAGCTGTTTTTT. Translating gives CASSQDAGELFF.

The chain couples TRBV28 to TRBJ2-2; weak D call: TRBD2 (7 bases). V shed 8 bases and J shed 5 bases, with 18 bases lying between them. The germline CDR1 and CDR2 sequences are MDHEN and SYDVKM. This CDR3 region has 15 residues. The CDR3 loop is CASLPGGGGTGELFF. The CDR3 region has the DNA TGTGCCAGCCTGCCCGGGGGAGGGGGAACCGGGGAGCTGTTTTTT.

The table lists this clonotype with many counts. The rearrangement uses TRBV18 and TRBJ1-2, with 8 bases identical to TRBD1. V gave up 0 bases and J gave up 3 bases; unmatched junction bases: 0. CDR3 length: 14 residues. Germline CDR1 is KGHSH and CDR2 is LQKENI. The CDR3, as DNA: TGTGCCAGCTCACCACCGACAGGGGACTATGGCTACACCTTC. It specifies CASSPPTGDYGYTF.

This clonotype came up a few times. J is TRBJ1-6 and V is TRBV20-1; the D is unclear. This CDR3 has 14 residues. V was pared by 4 bases and J by 5 bases, with 12 bases between. Germline lookup yields CDR1 DFQATT and CDR2 SNEGSKA (reference sequence). CDR3 in DNA: TGCAGTGCTATCGAGGGTTGGGATAATTCACCCCTCCACTTT. Its protein is CSAIEGWDNSPLHF.

This clonotype showed up just once. This chain joins TRBV6-5 and TRBJ1-2; 7 bases line up with TRBD1. With V trimmed by 2 bases and J by 5 bases, 8 bases remained unmatched. Per the germline V gene, CDR1 is MNHEY and CDR2 is SVGAGI. This CDR3 contains 15 residues. The CDR3 DNA sequence: TGTGCCAGCAGTTACCTACCTGGGACAGTATATGGCTACACCTTC. Amino acids: CASSYLPGTVYGYTF.

This clonotype was detected ten times or more. The genes are TRBV5-5 and TRBJ2-1; the match to TRBD2 covers 11 bases. The junction had 11 bases not matched to a gene; V was cut back by 4 bases and J by 8 bases. Per the germline V gene, CDR1 is SGHKS and CDR2 is YYEKEE (reference sequence). This CDR3 is built from 16 residues. The CDR3 DNA reads as TGTGCCAGCAGCAGATTAGCGGGGGGGCCAATCCATGAGCAGTTCTTC. Translated: CASSRLAGGPIHEQFF.

In its sample, this clonotype was seen a few times. J is TRBJ1-1 and V is TRBV30, with a weak D call TRBD1 (5 bases). The V end lost 0 bases, the J end lost 5 bases, and 16 bases lay between the germline ends. This CDR3 contains 15 residues. Looked up from germline, CDR1 is GTSNPN and CDR2 is SVGIG (reference sequence). The CDR3 here is CAWSVQVAGWTEAFF. CDR3 nucleotides: TGTGCCTGGAGTGTACAGGTCGCGGGTTGGACTGAAGCTTTCTTT.

This clonotype was detected ten times or more. V and J are TRBV5-1 and TRBJ1-1; D possibly corresponds to TRBD1 (6 bases). The CDR3 covers 15 residues. Germline loops: CDR1 SGHRS, CDR2 YFSETQ. V gave up 4 bases and J gave up 1 base, with 14 bases separating them. The CDR3 DNA sequence: TGCGCCAGCAGCCCTACAGGGTCGGGGAACACTGAAGCTTTCTTT. Residues: CASSPTGSGNTEAFF.

V is TRBV12-5 and J is TRBJ2-7, with D perhaps TRBD1 or TRBD2 (5 bases each). This CDR3 has 15 amino acids. Germline V gene lookup returns CDR1 LGHNT and CDR2 FRNRAP. V dropped 1 base and J dropped 3 bases, with 13 bases sitting between them. The CDR3 DNA is TGTGCTAGTGGTTTGGCCGGGGCGAAGCGCTACGAGCAGTACTTC. This codes for CASGLAGAKRYEQYF.

In its sample, this clonotype was seen many times. J is TRBJ1-5 and V is TRBV9; D gene unclear. The length of the CDR3 is 13 residues. Trimming removed 0 bases from V and 5 bases from J, with 6 bases in between. CDR1 is SGDLS and CDR2 is YYNGEE in the germline V gene. The CDR3 is CASSVEEDQPQHF. The CDR3, as DNA: TGTGCCAGCAGCGTAGAAGAAGATCAGCCCCAGCATTTT.

This clonotype came up a few times. At one boundary the junction diverges from the germline segment, which might be a read error. This sequence joins TRBV11-2 and TRBJ2-1; possible D gene TRBD2, 6 bases. This CDR3 contains 13 residues. Germline CDR1 SGHAT, CDR2 FQNNGV. The CDR3 loop reads CAGSLPSADEQFF. CDR3 bases: TGTGCCGGCAGCCTACCTAGCGCGGATGAGCAGTTCTTC.

CDR3 coding DNA: TGCGCCAGCAGCTCCGCCCCACAGGGGAATAATTCACCCCTCCACTTT. Translating gives CASSSAPQGNNSPLHF. The chain recombines TRBV5-1 with TRBJ1-6, with 7 bases that match TRBD1. Germline V gives CDR1 SGHRS, CDR2 YFSETQ. The V segment lost 3 bases and the J segment 5 bases; nucleotides outside the gene matches: 8. The CDR3 contains 16 residues. Looking up the rest from reference TRBV5-1 and TRBJ1-6 gives the full variable domain: KAGVTQTPRYLIKTRGQQVTLSCSPISGHRSVSWYQQTPGQGLQFLFEYFSETQRNKGNFPGRFSGRQFSNSRSEMNVSTLELGDSALYLCASSSAPQGNNSPLHFGNGTRLTVT.

The table lists this clonotype with a few counts. The V call is TRBV18, the J call TRBJ2-1, with D tentatively TRBD1 (6 bases). Germline CDR1 reads KGHSH; CDR2 reads LQKENI. Between the trimmed V and J ends, which lost 0 bases and 8 bases, there was a span of 11 bases. This CDR3 contains 14 residues. The CDR3 sequence is CASSPPMGADEQFF. The CDR3 bases are TGTGCCAGCTCACCACCAATGGGGGCCGATGAGCAGTTCTTC.

DNA of the CDR3: TGTGCCAGCAGGATGCCTTTGGACGCCTTCAATGAGCAGTTCTTC. Amino acid sequence: CASRMPLDAFNEQFF. The chain uses TRBV7-3 and TRBJ2-1; D gene uncertain. CDR1 and CDR2 (germline): SGHTA, FQGTGA. Trimming removed 6 bases from V and 6 bases from J, with 18 bases in between. CDR3 length: 15 residues.

This chain joins TRBV13 and TRBJ1-1, with 8 bases lining up with TRBD1. V trimming: 3 bases; J trimming: 7 bases; junction bases outside the gene matches: 7. Germline CDR1 and CDR2: PRHDT and FYEKMQ (reference sequence). The CDR3 extends over 14 amino acids. This chain's CDR3 is CASSFRTGRGEAFF. CDR3 DNA sequence: TGTGCCAGCAGCTTCCGGACAGGGAGGGGTGAAGCTTTCTTT.

This chain uses TRBV14 with TRBJ1-1, with a tentative D call TRBD1 (5 bases). V lost 6 bases and J 3 bases, leaving 17 bases between the germline ends. The CDR3 spans 15 residues. From germline, CDR1 is SGHDN and CDR2 FVKESK. The CDR3 region is CASRKDISSHTEAFF. The DNA of the CDR3 is TGTGCCAGCAGAAAGGACATCTCCTCGCACACTGAAGCTTTCTTT.

The chain uses TRBV7-9 and TRBJ2-1; no clear D. This CDR3 is built from 15 residues. CDR1 is SEHNR, CDR2 FQNEAQ, per germline (reference sequence). V lost 4 bases to trimming and J lost 1 base, with 11 bases between them. In DNA form, the CDR3 reads TGTGCCAGCAGCTCCCGTGCAGAGTCCTACAATGAGCAGTTCTTC. Protein sequence: CASSSRAESYNEQFF. Complete variable domain (other parts from reference TRBV7-9 and TRBJ2-1): DTGVSQNPRHKITKRGQNVTFRCDPISEHNRLYWYRQTLGQGPEFLTYFQNEAQLEKSRLLSDRFSAERPKGSFSTLEIQRTEQGDSAMYLCASSSRAESYNEQFFGPGTRLTVL.

The J gene is TRBJ1-2, the V gene TRBV6-1; no definite D call. Germline V gene data show CDR1 as MNHNS and CDR2 as SASEGT. Trimming cost V 4 bases and J 0 bases, with 9 bases left between them. The CDR3 length is 14 residues. The CDR3 protein is CASSGAATNYGYTF. The CDR3 DNA sequence: TGTGCCAGCAGTGGGGCAGCTACTAACTATGGCTACACCTTC.

This chain uses TRBV12-3 or TRBV12-4 with TRBJ1-3; D not resolved. The CDR3 consists of 14 residues. V gave up 3 bases and J gave up 4 bases, with 10 bases separating them. This CDR3 is CASSLGLGGNTIYF. For the CDR3, the DNA is TGTGCCAGCAGTTTGGGTCTCGGGGGAAACACCATATATTTT.

In the case of this clonotype: A much larger clone differs by one base, so this may be a read error. This sequence joins TRBV6-1 and TRBJ1-1; TRBD1 might be the D (6 bases). Germline CDR1 and CDR2: MNHNS and SASEGT. This CDR3 comprises 15 residues. The CDR3 sequence is CASSEARFPNPGALF. As DNA, the CDR3 is TGTGCCAGCAGTGAAGCGCGTTTCCCGAATCCAGGGGCTTTATTT.

This clonotype came up many times. The chain couples TRBV10-3 to TRBJ2-7; 11 bases align to TRBD2. CDR1 and CDR2 from the germline V gene are ENHRY and SYGVKD. This CDR3 spans 16 amino acids. Trimming at V came to 3 bases and at J to 3 bases, leaving 7 bases not matched to a gene. The CDR3 region is CAISDSLGLAVYEQYF. The CDR3 bases are TGTGCCATCAGTGATTCCCTGGGACTAGCGGTCTACGAGCAGTACTTC.

This clonotype was recorded many times. The chain links TRBV27 to TRBJ1-2, with D unresolved. V was shortened by 6 bases and J by 0 bases, with 8 bases between the two germline ends. This CDR3 has 13 residues. Per the germline V gene, CDR1 is MNHEY and CDR2 is SMNVEV (reference sequence). The DNA for the CDR3 is TGTGCCAGCAGCTTAAGATCTAACTATGGCTACACCTTC. Residues: CASSLRSNYGYTF.

This clonotype has at least ten counts. V usage is TRBV11-3 and J usage is TRBJ2-1; possible D gene TRBD2, 5 bases. Germline V gene lookup returns CDR1 SGHNT and CDR2 YENEEA. The CDR3 spans 14 residues. V was pared by 3 bases and J by 5 bases, with 11 bases between. The CDR3 region is CASSLYGEHNEQFF. CDR3 nucleotides: TGTGCCAGCAGCTTGTACGGGGAACACAATGAGCAGTTCTTC.

This clonotype has at least ten counts. The rearrangement uses TRBV6-1 and TRBJ1-1; TRBD1 aligns across 9 bases. V lost 4 bases, J lost 11 bases, and 11 bases stayed unmatched. The CDR3 extends over 14 amino acids. Germline CDR1 MNHNS, CDR2 SASEGT. CDR3: CASSVEQGAYMAFF. CDR3 DNA sequence: TGTGCCAGCAGTGTAGAACAGGGGGCGTATATGGCTTTCTTT.

A few counts support this clonotype. V is TRBV7-3 and J is TRBJ2-1; TRBD2 aligns across 16 bases. In germline, CDR1 is SGHTA, CDR2 FQGTGA. The CDR3 has 18 amino acids. Trimming took 0 bases from V and 6 from J; bases not matched to a gene: 5. CDR3 sequence (DNA): TGTGCCAGCAGCTTAACATGGGGACTAGCGGGGGGGCGCAATGAGCAGTTCTTC. Its protein is CASSLTWGLAGGRNEQFF.

The sample holds many counts of this clonotype. The chain carries TRBV3-1 and TRBJ2-5; D remains unclear. The germline V and J ends were trimmed by 1 base and 5 bases, with 8 bases remaining between them. This CDR3 spans 13 amino acids. CDR1 LGHDT and CDR2 YNNKEL come from the germline V gene (reference sequence). CDR3 DNA sequence: TGTGCCAGCAGCCAAGTTAACTCGGAGACCCAGTACTTC. Its protein is CASSQVNSETQYF.

In this sample, this clonotype turned up many times. This chain joins TRBV3-1 and TRBJ1-2; D gene unclear. This CDR3 comprises 15 residues. Trimming removed 1 base from V and 2 bases from J, with 11 bases in between. Germline V gene lookup returns CDR1 LGHDT and CDR2 YNNKEL (reference sequence). CDR3 sequence reads: CASSQGVGTNYGYTF. As DNA, the CDR3 is TGTGCCAGCAGCCAAGGTGTAGGAACAAACTATGGCTACACCTTC.

This clonotype occurred many times. The chain employs TRBV6-5 and TRBJ1-2; D is uncertain. The CDR3 sequence is 15 residues long. Trimming took off 4 bases at V and 7 bases at J, with 19 bases between the two ends. Germline CDR1 MNHEY, CDR2 SVGAGI. CDR3 protein: CASSSYEASVPGYTF. The CDR3 DNA reads as TGTGCCAGCAGTTCCTACGAGGCGTCCGTGCCTGGCTACACCTTC.